The 21 T cell receptor beta chains given below trace back to one sample, sequenced in a study of Ad26.COV2.S vaccination and SARS-CoV-2 variants. Described treatment: roughly 19 received Ad26.COV2.S at low or high dose, single or two shots; about 5 received placebo; per-sample allocation not given. The samples were gathered on day 63 after the first injection of vaccine or placebo. Data came from immunoSEQ multiplex PCR; TCRdb stores just in-frame clones and leaves some out. The data show 300,000 to 400,000 clones, approximately 90% seen once. Source: peripheral blood, taken in a trial of Ad26.COV2.S vaccine versus placebo. These receptors originate from a person aged 18-65 years who received the Ad26.COV2.S COVID-19 vaccine or a placebo.

This clone has just one count. The chain combines TRBV5-8 with TRBJ2-7; D not resolved. The V end lost 4 bases, the J end lost 1 base, and 15 bases lay between the germline ends. Germline assignment: CDR1 SGHTS and CDR2 YDEGEE. CDR3 length equals 15 residues. CDR3 DNA: TGTGCCAGCAGCCAGAAGGGTTCTCGATCCTACGAGCAGTACTTC. Translation: CASSQKGSRSYEQYF. Together with reference TRBV5-8 and TRBJ2-7, the CDR3 gives the full variable domain: EAGVTQSPTHLIKTRGQQATLRCSPISGHTSVYWYQQALGLGLQFLLWYDEGEERNRGNFPPRFSGRQFPNYSSELNVNALELEDSALYLCASSQKGSRSYEQYFGPGTRLTVT.

The gene calls are TRBV27 and TRBJ2-1; D remains ambiguous. The CDR3 runs 17 residues. V was cut by 4 bases and J by 12 bases, with 28 bases left in between. Germline V gene sequence: CDR1 MNHEY, CDR2 SMNVEV (reference sequence). CDR3 nucleotides: TGTGCCAGCAGTTCTTACTACCAGGTACTTGGGTCCATAGGGCAGTTCTTC. It specifies CASSSYYQVLGSIGQFF.

This sequence joins TRBV3-1 (or the pseudogene TRBV3-2) and TRBJ1-6; D perhaps matches TRBD1 (5 bases). Germline CDR1 reads LGHDT; CDR2 reads YNNKEL (reference sequence). V lost 3 bases and J lost 10, with 16 bases in between. CDR3 length equals 15 residues. This CDR3 reads CASSHSPGRKSPLHF. CDR3 DNA sequence: TGTGCCAGCAGCCATAGCCCAGGGCGAAAATCACCCCTCCACTTT.

In nucleotides, the CDR3 is TGCGCCAGCAGCTTGGGGACAGGGCTATTCTCACCCCTCCACTTT. Its translation: CASSLGTGLFSPLHF. This rearrangement joins TRBV5-1 to TRBJ1-6, with 8 bases fitting TRBD1. The trim removed 0 bases at V and 10 bases at J, leaving 6 bases unmatched. The CDR3 totals 15 residues. CDR1 and CDR2 (germline): SGHRS, YFSETQ.

The chain uses TRBV6-1 and TRBJ2-7; the match to TRBD2 covers 9 bases. CDR1 is MNHNS and CDR2 is SASEGT in the germline V gene. CDR3 length: 15 amino acids. Unmatched junction bases numbered 7, after V lost 2 bases and J lost 5 bases. The CDR3: CASSELAGMGHEQYF. The DNA of the CDR3 is TGTGCCAGCAGTGAACTAGCGGGGATGGGGCACGAGCAGTACTTC.

V gene TRBV13 combines with J gene TRBJ2-3; D tentatively reads TRBD1 or TRBD2 (5 bases each). Per germline, CDR1 PRHDT and CDR2 FYEKMQ (reference sequence). The CDR3 totals 12 residues. V was shortened by 4 bases and J by 5 bases, with 7 bases between the two germline ends. The CDR3 DNA reads as TGTGCCAGCAGCTCGGGGCAAGATACGCAGTATTTT. It is translated as CASSSGQDTQYF.

This clone appeared a single time. Here the CDR3 reads CASSGEPLRNEQFF. The CDR3 DNA sequence: TGTGCCAGCAGCGGGGAGCCTTTGCGAAATGAGCAGTTCTTC. The chain uses TRBV25-1 and TRBJ2-1; D perhaps matches TRBD2 (5 bases). Trimming stripped 6 bases from V and 7 bases from J, with 16 bases between. The CDR3 runs 14 residues. Germline V gene sequence: CDR1 MGHDK, CDR2 SYGVNS.

The chain has TRBV7-9 and TRBJ2-1; tentative D call: TRBD2 (7 bases). The CDR3 is made up of 15 amino acids. Germline CDR1 SEHNR, CDR2 FQNEAQ (reference sequence). V gave up 5 bases and J gave up 7 bases, with 18 bases separating them. DNA for the CDR3: TGTGCCAGCAGCCAAGGGGGGGCTAGCCGAAATGAGCAGTTCTTC. Its protein is CASSQGGASRNEQFF.

The chain uses TRBV6-5 and TRBJ1-6; no clear D. This CDR3 has 11 amino acids. Germline values: CDR1 MNHEY, CDR2 SVGAGI. The V end was cut by 11 bases, the J end by 10 bases, with 12 bases between. CDR3 protein: CAVGDASPLHF. The CDR3 coding sequence is TGTGCCGTGGGTGATGCGTCACCCCTCCACTTT.

CDR3: CASSSENEQFF. Written as DNA, the CDR3 is TGTGCCAGCAGCTCCGAGAATGAGCAGTTCTTC. The rearrangement links TRBV5-6 to TRBJ2-1; D unresolved. V lost 3 bases, J lost 7 bases, and 5 bases lay in between. This CDR3 region has 11 residues. The germline gives CDR1 SGHDT, CDR2 YYEEEE.

The DNA of the CDR3 is TGTGCCAGCAGCTCATATGGGACTAGCGGCTCCTACGAGCAGTACTTC. This sequence encodes CASSSYGTSGSYEQYF. V usage is TRBV7-9 and J usage is TRBJ2-7, with 11 nucleotides matching TRBD2. Germline trimming cut 4 bases from V and 0 bases from J; bases unmatched to any gene: 5. Germline V gene data show CDR1 as SEHNR and CDR2 as FQNEAQ (reference sequence). The CDR3 length is 16 residues.

V usage is TRBV2 and J usage is TRBJ2-5, with D unclear. Looked up from germline, CDR1 is SNHLY and CDR2 is FYNNEI. Between the trimmed V and J ends, which lost 11 bases and 1 base, there was a span of 11 bases. The length of the CDR3 is 12 residues. This CDR3 is CAGATLQETQYF. The CDR3 DNA is TGTGCCGGAGCGACCCTCCAAGAGACCCAGTACTTC. Filled out from reference TRBV2 and TRBJ2-5, the complete variable domain reads EPEVTQTPSHQVTQMGQEVILRCVPISNHLYFYWYRQILGQKVEFLVSFYNNEISEKSEIFDDQFSVERPDGSNFTLKIRSTKLEDSAMYFCAGATLQETQYFGPGTRLLVL.

This chain uses TRBV11-1 with TRBJ2-7; TRBD1 might be the D (6 bases). Germline CDR1 SGHAT, CDR2 FQDESV (reference sequence). The V gene lost 5 bases and the J gene lost 0 bases, with 8 bases spanning the gap. The CDR3 covers 13 residues. The CDR3, as DNA: TGTGCCAGCAGCCTGGACAGCTCCTACGAGCAGTACTTC. It is translated as CASSLDSSYEQYF.

The V call is TRBV2, the J call TRBJ1-4; 7 bases line up with TRBD1. J gave up 7 bases and V 1 base, and 3 bases lay outside the gene matches. Germline V CDR1 and CDR2: SNHLY, FYNNEI. The CDR3 is 14 amino acids. This CDR3 reads CASSEDNRGEKLFF. CDR3 nucleotide sequence: TGTGCCAGCAGTGAAGATAACAGGGGTGAAAAACTGTTTTTT.

The chain couples TRBV19 to TRBJ2-6; no firm D call. The CDR3 runs to 15 residues. V was trimmed by 1 base and J by 0 bases, leaving 4 bases between them. Germline CDR1 LNHDA, CDR2 SQIVND (reference sequence). The CDR3 nucleotides are TGTGCCAGTAGTATAGCTAGCTCTGGGGCCAACGTCCTGACTTTC. It specifies CASSIASSGANVLTF.

As to this clone: At one end, the junction sequence differs from germline, possibly due to a read error. J is TRBJ1-3 and V is TRBV9, with TRBD1 identical over 7 bases. This CDR3 region has 19 residues. Per germline, CDR1 SGDLS and CDR2 YYNGEE. The CDR3, as DNA: TGTGCCAGCACCGTATACCCCACCTCGTGGGACAGCTCTGGAAACACCATATATTTT. This codes for CASTVYPTSWDSSGNTIYF.

This clone was recorded only once. The V and J genes are TRBV12-3 or TRBV12-4 and TRBJ2-1, with 9 bases identical to TRBD1. Trimming cost V 6 bases and J 7 bases; bases outside gene matches: 4. The CDR3 has 13 amino acids. The CDR3 nucleotides are TGTGCCAGCAGGGGACAGGGAAAGAATGAGCAGTTCTTC. As protein: CASRGQGKNEQFF.

This sequence joins TRBV5-6 and TRBJ1-4; the D is unclear. Trimming shortened V by 1 base and J by 7 bases, and 5 bases separated the two germline ends. This CDR3 is 12 amino acids long. The germline V gene encodes CDR1 SGHDT and CDR2 YYEEEE. The chain's CDR3 is CASSLLGEKLFF. Written as DNA, the CDR3 is TGTGCCAGCAGCTTGTTAGGTGAAAAACTGTTTTTT.

The V and J genes are TRBV3-1 (or the pseudogene TRBV3-2) and TRBJ2-7, with a possible D match to TRBD2 (6 bases). This CDR3 contains 15 residues. The ends were cut back, 4 bases at V and 0 bases at J, with 13 bases in the middle. CDR1 and CDR2 (germline): LGHDT, YNNKEL (reference sequence). The CDR3 DNA sequence: TGTGCCAGCAGCCTGGGACTGCCGAGCTCCTACGAGCAGTACTTC. Translating it yields CASSLGLPSSYEQYF.

The chain recombines TRBV5-1 with TRBJ1-1, with no clear D. CDR1 and CDR2 from the germline V gene are SGHRS and YFSETQ. CDR3 length equals 15 residues. Trimming cost V 0 bases and J 1 base, with 10 bases left between them. The CDR3 sequence is CASSLAGLQNTEAFF. The CDR3 nucleotides read TGCGCCAGCAGCTTGGCCGGGCTACAGAACACTGAAGCTTTCTTT. Full variable domain (missing parts from reference TRBV5-1 and TRBJ1-1): KAGVTQTPRYLIKTRGQQVTLSCSPISGHRSVSWYQQTPGQGLQFLFEYFSETQRNKGNFPGRFSGRQFSNSRSEMNVSTLELGDSALYLCASSLAGLQNTEAFFGQGTRLTVV.

The rearrangement uses TRBV7-2 and TRBJ2-7; unclear D gene. Germline CDR1 is SGHTA and CDR2 is FQGNSA. V lost 2 bases and J lost 9, with 20 bases in between. The CDR3 sequence is 15 residues long. The CDR3 region is CASSLSAGPELGQYF. CDR3 DNA sequence: TGTGCCAGCAGCTTATCTGCTGGGCCCGAGCTGGGGCAGTACTTC.